The clone carrying this TCR beta chain was found a few times. The sample is drawn from a study of blood T cell repertoires in COVID-19. Study-level information: The United States, Italy and Spain were the sources of the acute and convalescent COVID-19 samples. T cells, B-cell-depleted T cells, or PBMCs supplied cDNA or gDNA.

Individuals drawn from about two dozen US areas were roughly 18 to 95 years old. Participants' reported clinical history set cohort assignment. CDR3 size: 16 residues. Germline-derived CDR1 and CDR2 are MGHDK and SYGVNS. The V and J ends lost 2 bases and 1 base respectively, with 11 bases between them. Only in-frame clones appear in the TCRdb table, and some are missing; sequencing was by immunoSEQ multiplex PCR. The sample has approximately 150,000 clones; over 70% are singletons. Sequencing was done on a sample of PBMCs or T cells enriched from blood (not recorded which). V gene TRBV25-1 combines with J gene TRBJ2-2; D uncertain. This receptor was obtained from a woman aged 35 to 49 with acute COVID-19. The CDR3 protein is CASSEAAHVNTGELFF. In DNA form, the CDR3 reads TGTGCCAGCAGTGAAGCGGCCCACGTGAACACCGGGGAGCTGTTTTTT.